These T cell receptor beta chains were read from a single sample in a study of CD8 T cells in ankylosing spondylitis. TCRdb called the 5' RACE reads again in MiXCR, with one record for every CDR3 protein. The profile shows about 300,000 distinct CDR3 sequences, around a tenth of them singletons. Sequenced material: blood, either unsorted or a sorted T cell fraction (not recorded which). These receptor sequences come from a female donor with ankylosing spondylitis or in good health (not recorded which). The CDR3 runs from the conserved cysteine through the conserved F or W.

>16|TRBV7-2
CASSLVRAGVPGELFF
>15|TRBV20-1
CSAHKPTGGDSPLHF
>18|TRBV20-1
CSARDYGTAGSYNSPLHF
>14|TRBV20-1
CSARSPAHTDTQYF
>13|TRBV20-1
CSASDRLNEKLFF
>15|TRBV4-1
CASSPMTLMNTEAFF
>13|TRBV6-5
CASSYMGGSEAFF
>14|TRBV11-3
CASSPGDFYNEQFF
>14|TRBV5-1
CASSLVSATDTQYF
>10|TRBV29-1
CSVVKGFQYF